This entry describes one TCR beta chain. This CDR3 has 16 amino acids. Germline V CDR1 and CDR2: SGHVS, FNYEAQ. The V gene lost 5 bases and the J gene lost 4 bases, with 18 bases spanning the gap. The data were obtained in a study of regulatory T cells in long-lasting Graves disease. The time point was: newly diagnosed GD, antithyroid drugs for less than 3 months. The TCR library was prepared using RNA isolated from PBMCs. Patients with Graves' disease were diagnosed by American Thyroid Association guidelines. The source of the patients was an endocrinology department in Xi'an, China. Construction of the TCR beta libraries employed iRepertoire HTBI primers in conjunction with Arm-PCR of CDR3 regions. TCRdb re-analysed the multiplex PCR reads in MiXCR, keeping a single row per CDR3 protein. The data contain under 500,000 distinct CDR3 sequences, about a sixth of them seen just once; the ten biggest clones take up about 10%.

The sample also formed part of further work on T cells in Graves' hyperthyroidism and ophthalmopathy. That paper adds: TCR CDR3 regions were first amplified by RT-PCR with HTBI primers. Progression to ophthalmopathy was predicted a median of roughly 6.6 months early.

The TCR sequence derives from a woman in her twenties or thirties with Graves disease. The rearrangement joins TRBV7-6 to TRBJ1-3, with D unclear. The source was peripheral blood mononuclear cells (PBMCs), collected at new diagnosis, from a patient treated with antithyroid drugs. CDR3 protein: CASSVEPTNRGNTIYF. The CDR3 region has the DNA TGTGCCAGCAGCGTCGAACCCACAAACCGGGGAAACACCATATATTTT.